This is a list of T cell receptor beta chains from one sample in a study of T cell responses to AZD1222 COVID-19 vaccine. Repertoires were generated with immunoSEQ multiplex PCR, while TCRdb's copy carries only in-frame clones and drops some. The sample gives approximately 200,000 clones, about nine tenths of which show up once; around 3% is in the top ten. The sequencing here drew on peripheral blood, taken 28 days after the second AZD1222 dose. The origin of the receptors is an adult who received the AZD1222 COVID-19 vaccine. Each CDR3 is given with its conserved first and last residue. The order of the fields is D gene, J gene, clone size, V gene, CDR3 DNA, CDR3 protein. The D gene is left open where the match is weak. Size is omitted from some rows. Given values are once, few, many or a class for expanded clones.

d_gene: TRBD2; j_gene: TRBJ2-2; abundance: -; v_gene: TRBV30; CDR3nt: TGTGCCTGGAGGGCTAGCGGGAACACCGGGGAGCTGTTTTTT; CDR3aa: CAWRASGNTGELFF
d_gene: TRBD2; j_gene: TRBJ2-1; abundance: -; v_gene: TRBV7-3; CDR3nt: TGTGCCAGCAGCAAACTAGCGGGGGGCTACAATGAGCAGTTCTTC; CDR3aa: CASSKLAGGYNEQFF
d_gene: TRBD1; j_gene: TRBJ1-1; abundance: -; v_gene: TRBV11-2; CDR3nt: TGTGCCAGCAGCCGACACAGGGGGCTTCCTGAAGCTTTCTTT; CDR3aa: CASSRHRGLPEAFF
d_gene: -; j_gene: TRBJ1-5; abundance: -; v_gene: TRBV10-3; CDR3nt: TGTGCCATCAGTGATAGAGGTAATCAGCCCCAGCATTTT; CDR3aa: CAISDRGNQPQHF
d_gene: -; j_gene: TRBJ2-1; abundance: once; v_gene: TRBV11-3; CDR3nt: TGTGCCAGCACCTACTATGGGGGTGAGCAGTTCTTC; CDR3aa: CASTYYGGEQFF
d_gene: -; j_gene: TRBJ2-1; abundance: -; v_gene: TRBV4-1; CDR3nt: TGCGCCAGCAGCCAAGAAGAAATGGGAACTTCGACCTACAATGAGCAGTTCTTC; CDR3aa: CASSQEEMGTSTYNEQFF
d_gene: -; j_gene: TRBJ2-5; abundance: -; v_gene: TRBV7-9; CDR3nt: TGTGCCAGCAGCTTAGCTGGGGTTAACGGGGAGACCCAGTACTTC; CDR3aa: CASSLAGVNGETQYF
d_gene: TRBD2; j_gene: TRBJ2-7; abundance: once; v_gene: TRBV29-1; CDR3nt: TGCAGCATCACTAGCGGCTACGAGCAGTACTTC; CDR3aa: CSITSGYEQYF
d_gene: -; j_gene: TRBJ2-7; abundance: -; v_gene: TRBV27; CDR3nt: TGTGCCAGCAGCTCTTCCCCTGCGGGTCACTCCTACGAGCAGTACTTC; CDR3aa: CASSSSPAGHSYEQYF
d_gene: -; j_gene: TRBJ2-2; abundance: -; v_gene: TRBV18; CDR3nt: TGTGCCAGCTCACTTGGGGGAGGACGGACCGGGGAGCTGTTTTTT; CDR3aa: CASSLGGGRTGELFF
d_gene: -; j_gene: TRBJ2-3; abundance: -; v_gene: TRBV5-4; CDR3nt: TGTGCCAGCAGCTTCACAGAGGGGGGCACAGATACGCAGTATTTT; CDR3aa: CASSFTEGGTDTQYF
d_gene: TRBD2; j_gene: TRBJ2-5; abundance: once; v_gene: TRBV7-2; CDR3nt: TGTGCCAGCAGCTCATTCTGGGGGGGAGAGACCCAGTACTTC; CDR3aa: CASSSFWGGETQYF
d_gene: -; j_gene: TRBJ2-1; abundance: -; v_gene: TRBV4-2; CDR3nt: TGTGCCAGCAGCCAAGATGCAGGGGTCGAGCAGTTCTTC; CDR3aa: CASSQDAGVEQFF
d_gene: TRBD1; j_gene: TRBJ1-2; abundance: -; v_gene: TRBV27; CDR3nt: TGTGCCAGCAGTTTATCCGGACAGGGCGGATGGTATGGCTACACCTTC; CDR3aa: CASSLSGQGGWYGYTF
d_gene: TRBD1; j_gene: TRBJ2-7; abundance: -; v_gene: TRBV7-9; CDR3nt: TGTGCCAGCAGCTTAGGGCCCAGGGGGTCCTACGAGCAGTACTTC; CDR3aa: CASSLGPRGSYEQYF
d_gene: TRBD2; j_gene: TRBJ2-1; abundance: -; v_gene: TRBV5-1; CDR3nt: TGCGCCAGCAGCTTAGCTGGGACTAGCGGGAAAATGGGGCAGTTCTTC; CDR3aa: CASSLAGTSGKMGQFF
d_gene: TRBD1; j_gene: TRBJ2-2; abundance: -; v_gene: TRBV5-6; CDR3nt: TGTGCCAGCAGCTATGGAAGCGGGACAGGGGCCGGGGAGCTGTTTTTT; CDR3aa: CASSYGSGTGAGELFF
d_gene: -; j_gene: TRBJ1-5; abundance: -; v_gene: TRBV19; CDR3nt: TGTGCCAGTAGTAGCCGGGACACGGATTATCAGCCCCAGCATTTT; CDR3aa: CASSSRDTDYQPQHF
d_gene: TRBD1; j_gene: TRBJ1-2; abundance: -; v_gene: TRBV27; CDR3nt: TGTGCCAGCAGTTTCACAGGGGCGGCGATTTACGGCTACACCTTC; CDR3aa: CASSFTGAAIYGYTF
d_gene: -; j_gene: TRBJ2-3; abundance: -; v_gene: TRBV28; CDR3nt: TGTGCCAGTGGGACTCCCGTCTCCGCAGATACGCAGTATTTT; CDR3aa: CASGTPVSADTQYF
d_gene: -; j_gene: TRBJ1-2; abundance: -; v_gene: TRBV6-6; CDR3nt: TGTGCCAGCAGTTTCCAGGGGTCTAACTATGGCTACACCTTC; CDR3aa: CASSFQGSNYGYTF
d_gene: -; j_gene: TRBJ1-5; abundance: -; v_gene: TRBV28; CDR3nt: TGTGCCAGCAGTTTTTTCACCGGGGACCTAAATCAGCCCCAGCATTTT; CDR3aa: CASSFFTGDLNQPQHF
d_gene: TRBD2; j_gene: TRBJ2-3; abundance: once; v_gene: TRBV28; CDR3nt: TGTGCCAGCAGCGCTAGCGGGAGGGTGGGAGATACGCAGTATTTT; CDR3aa: CASSASGRVGDTQYF
d_gene: TRBD1; j_gene: TRBJ1-4; abundance: once; v_gene: TRBV30; CDR3nt: TGTGCCTGGAGGAGGGGGCGCGGTGAAAAACTGTTTTTT; CDR3aa: CAWRRGRGEKLFF
d_gene: TRBD1; j_gene: TRBJ2-1; abundance: -; v_gene: TRBV24-1; CDR3nt: TGTGCCACCAGTGACCCAATGGACAGGGTGGGGAATGAGCAGTTCTTC; CDR3aa: CATSDPMDRVGNEQFF
d_gene: -; j_gene: TRBJ2-7; abundance: -; v_gene: TRBV24-1; CDR3nt: TGTGCCACCAGTGACAGGGGAGCCTACGAGCAGTACTTC; CDR3aa: CATSDRGAYEQYF
d_gene: -; j_gene: TRBJ2-7; abundance: -; v_gene: TRBV9; CDR3nt: TGTGCCAGCAGCCCATCTCCGTCCCCAGAAGCCTACGAGCAGTACTTC; CDR3aa: CASSPSPSPEAYEQYF